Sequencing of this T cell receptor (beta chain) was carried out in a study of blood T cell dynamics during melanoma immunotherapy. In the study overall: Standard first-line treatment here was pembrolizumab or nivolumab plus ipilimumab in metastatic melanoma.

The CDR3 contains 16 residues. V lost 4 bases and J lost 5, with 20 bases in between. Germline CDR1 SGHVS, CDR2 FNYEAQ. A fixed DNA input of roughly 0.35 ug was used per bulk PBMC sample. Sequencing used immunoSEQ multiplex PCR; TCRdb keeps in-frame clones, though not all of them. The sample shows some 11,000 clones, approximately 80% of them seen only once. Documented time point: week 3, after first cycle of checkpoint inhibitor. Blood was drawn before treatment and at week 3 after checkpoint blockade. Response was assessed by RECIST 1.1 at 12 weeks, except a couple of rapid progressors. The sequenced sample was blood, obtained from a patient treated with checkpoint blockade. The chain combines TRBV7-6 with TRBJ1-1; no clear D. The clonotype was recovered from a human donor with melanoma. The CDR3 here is CASSSQDPRSGTEAFF. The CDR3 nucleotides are TGTGCCAGCAGCTCCCAGGATCCCCGGAGTGGGACTGAAGCTTTCTTT.